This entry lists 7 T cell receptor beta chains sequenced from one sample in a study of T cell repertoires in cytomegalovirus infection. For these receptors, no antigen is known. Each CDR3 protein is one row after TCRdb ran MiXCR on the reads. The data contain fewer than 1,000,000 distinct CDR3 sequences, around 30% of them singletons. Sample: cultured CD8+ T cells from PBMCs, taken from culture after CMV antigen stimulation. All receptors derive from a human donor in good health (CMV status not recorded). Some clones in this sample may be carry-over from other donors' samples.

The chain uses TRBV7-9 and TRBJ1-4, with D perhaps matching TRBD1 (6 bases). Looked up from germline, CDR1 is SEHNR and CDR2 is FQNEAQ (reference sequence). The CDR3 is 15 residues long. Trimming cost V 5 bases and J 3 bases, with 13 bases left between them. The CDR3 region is CASSNTGFANEKLFF. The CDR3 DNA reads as TGTGCCAGCAGCAATACAGGGTTTGCTAATGAAAAACTGTTTTTT. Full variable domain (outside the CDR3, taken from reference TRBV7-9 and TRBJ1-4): DTGVSQNPRHKITKRGQNVTFRCDPISEHNRLYWYRQTLGQGPEFLTYFQNEAQLEKSRLLSDRFSAERPKGSFSTLEIQRTEQGDSAMYLCASSNTGFANEKLFFGSGTQLSVL.

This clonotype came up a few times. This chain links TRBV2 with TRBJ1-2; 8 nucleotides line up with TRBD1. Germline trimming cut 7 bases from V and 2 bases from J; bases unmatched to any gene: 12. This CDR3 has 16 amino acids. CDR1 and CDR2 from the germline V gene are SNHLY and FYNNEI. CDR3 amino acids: CASTIDRTGWNYGYTF. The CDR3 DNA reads TGTGCCAGCACCATTGACCGGACAGGGTGGAACTATGGCTACACCTTC.

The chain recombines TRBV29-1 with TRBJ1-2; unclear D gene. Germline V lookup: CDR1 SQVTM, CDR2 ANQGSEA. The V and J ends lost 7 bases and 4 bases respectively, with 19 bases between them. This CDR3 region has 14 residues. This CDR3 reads CSARFMDGIYGYTF. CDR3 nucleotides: TGCAGCGCTCGTTTTATGGACGGGATCTATGGCTACACCTTC.

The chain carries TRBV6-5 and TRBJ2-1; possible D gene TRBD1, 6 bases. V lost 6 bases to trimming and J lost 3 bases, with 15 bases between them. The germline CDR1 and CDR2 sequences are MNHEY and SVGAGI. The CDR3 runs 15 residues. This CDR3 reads CASSIAGTIYNEQFF. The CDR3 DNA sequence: TGTGCCAGCAGCATTGCCGGGACAATCTACAATGAGCAGTTCTTC.

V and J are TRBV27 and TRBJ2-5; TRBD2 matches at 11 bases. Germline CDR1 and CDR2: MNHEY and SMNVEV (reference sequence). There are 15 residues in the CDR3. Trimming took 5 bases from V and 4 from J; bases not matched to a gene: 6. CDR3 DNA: TGTGCCAGCAGTGTGCTAGCGGGGGGAGCAGAGACCCAGTACTTC. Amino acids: CASSVLAGGAETQYF.

CDR3 nucleotides: TGTGCCAGCAGTCCAGGACAGGCTGTGGGCTACACCTTC. It translates to CASSPGQAVGYTF. The rearrangement links TRBV27 to TRBJ1-2, with 7 bases fitting TRBD1. Germline trimming cut 5 bases from V and 8 bases from J; bases unmatched to any gene: 8. Germline V gene sequence: CDR1 MNHEY, CDR2 SMNVEV (reference sequence). The CDR3 has 13 amino acids.

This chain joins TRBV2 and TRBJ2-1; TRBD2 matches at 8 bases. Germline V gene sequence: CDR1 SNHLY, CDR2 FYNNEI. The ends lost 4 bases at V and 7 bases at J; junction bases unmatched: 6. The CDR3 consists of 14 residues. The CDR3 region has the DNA TGTGCCAGCAGTGTTCGCGGGGGGTTTAATGAGCAGTTCTTC. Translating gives CASSVRGGFNEQFF.